This T cell receptor (beta chain) was captured by sequencing in a study of OX40 agonist ivuxolimab in advanced cancers. Study information: Treatment of patients was with ivuxolimab, an agonistic anti-OX40 (CD134) antibody. Overall study results and limits: It was also the case that some nonresponders had low normalized T-cell clonal expansion. What antigens the expanded peripheral T cells recognized was never established.

With regard to this clone: Its specificity is not known.

Here immunoSEQ multiplex PCR was the method, and the copy in TCRdb shows in-frame clones only, minus some. The data show some 84,000 clones, 80% to 95% seen once. The length of the CDR3 is 11 residues. Germline CDR1 reads SNHLY; CDR2 reads FYNNEI. V lost 3 bases to trimming and J lost 4 bases, with 1 base between them. The investigators sampled blood at baseline, at cycle 4 day 1, and at cycle 7 day 1. The receptor's source is an adult with an advanced solid tumor such as melanoma, head and neck, liver or kidney cancer. The rearrangement uses TRBV2 and TRBJ2-1, with D hard to call. The source material was CD4+ or CD8+ T cells sorted from blood, sampled in a trial of the OX40 agonist ivuxolimab. This CDR3 reads CASSDYNEQFF. CDR3 DNA: TGTGCCAGCAGTGATTACAATGAGCAGTTCTTC.